The source of this T cell receptor beta chain is a study of blood T cell repertoires in COVID-19. Study-level background: The United States, Italy and Spain provided the acute and convalescent COVID-19 samples.

Method: immunoSEQ multiplex PCR; TCRdb's copy keeps in-frame clones and lacks some. The sample records 150,000 to 200,000 clones, just under 90% being singletons. Germline V gene lookup returns CDR1 SGHAT and CDR2 FQNNGV. The CDR3 spans 13 residues. Deletions cut 2 bases from V and 4 bases from J, with 3 bases between. The TCR comes from a man aged 18-30 years with active or convalescent COVID-19. The sample consisted of peripheral blood. The genes are TRBV11-2 and TRBJ2-6; D is unresolved. The CDR3 region has the DNA TGTGCCAGCAGCTTATCAGGGGCCAACGTCCTGACTTTC. Translating it yields CASSLSGANVLTF.